A selection of T cell receptor beta chains follows, all from one sample in a study of T cell responses to AZD1222 COVID-19 vaccine. Here immunoSEQ multiplex PCR was the method, and the copy in TCRdb shows in-frame clones only, minus some. The sample records approximately 150,000 clones, approximately 90% being singletons. The starting material was peripheral blood, obtained on day 0 of AZD1222 vaccination. Receptors originate from an adult in good health. CDR3s include the opening cysteine and the closing phenylalanine or tryptophan. Clone size is not always given. Where it is, it says once, few, many or a class for expanded clones.

once	TRBJ2-3	TRBV11-2	CASSSSAGGRYF
once	TRBJ1-1	TRBV28	CASSRQGEAFF
-	TRBJ1-6	TRBV6-1	CASSEFNSPLHF
-	TRBJ1-2	TRBV28	CASSFTPGTFYGYTF
few	TRBJ2-1	TRBV5-1	CASSLVASSYNEQFF
-	TRBJ2-7	TRBV4-1	CASSHQGDYSYEQYF
-	TRBJ1-5	TRBV30	CAWRGQSNQPQHF
-	TRBJ2-2	TRBV11-3	CASSSRTGIPNTGELFF
-	TRBJ2-2	TRBV5-6	CASRVRDTGELFF
-	TRBJ1-2	TRBV23-1	CASSPFGDRTNGYTF
-	TRBJ1-1	TRBV30	CAWSVSQREGWVNTEAFF
-	TRBJ2-1	TRBV3-1/TRBV3-2	CASSQNRNAYNEQFF
-	TRBJ2-5	TRBV7-2	CASSLARGRETQYF
-	TRBJ1-2	TRBV11-2	CASSLDREVGYTF
-	TRBJ2-2	TRBV7-2	CASRQQLTGELFF
-	TRBJ2-7	TRBV6-5	CASRTIAGESEQYF
-	TRBJ2-7	TRBV2	CASSEQGGMGEQYF
-	TRBJ1-1	TRBV3-1/TRBV3-2	CASSQGRGTEAFF
-	TRBJ2-7	TRBV9	CASRELQPRGPYEQYF
few	TRBJ1-1	TRBV15	CATSRVPRDTEAFF
-	TRBJ2-1	TRBV29-1	CSVVGPLNEQFF
-	TRBJ2-1	TRBV11-2	CASSAYSSSYNEQFF
-	TRBJ1-2	TRBV5-1	CASSFGGQRSNYGYTF
-	TRBJ1-2	TRBV6-5	CASSYNAGGVYGYTF
few	TRBJ2-1	TRBV6-5	CASTQQGQFYNEQFF
-	TRBJ1-5	TRBV6-6	CASSRTGVYSNQPQHF